The 18 T cell receptor beta chains below come from one sample, sequenced in a study of shared clonotypes between healthy human individuals. This table comes from immunoSEQ multiplex PCR, and its TCRdb copy is limited to in-frame clones, with some not included. Of approximately 2.5 million clones in the sample, over 85% were seen once. What was sequenced was naive CD4+ T cells from PBMCs. Subset of the sample: CD45RA+ positively selected. The source of these receptors is a man aged 18 to 35 in good health. Some clones in this sample may be carry-over from other donors' samples.

This chain uses TRBV30 with TRBJ2-7, with D hard to call. The CDR3 has 17 amino acids. The ends were cut back, 0 bases at V and 0 bases at J, with 18 bases in the middle. Germline lookup yields CDR1 GTSNPN and CDR2 SVGIG (reference sequence). The CDR3 loop is CAWSVRWPGRSSYEQYF. Written as DNA, the CDR3 is TGTGCCTGGAGTGTACGATGGCCAGGCCGAAGCTCCTACGAGCAGTACTTC.

This clone occurred once. V usage is TRBV18 and J usage is TRBJ2-7; 9 nucleotides match TRBD2. The ends lost 6 bases at V and 9 bases at J; junction bases unmatched: 15. Germline lookup yields CDR1 KGHSH and CDR2 LQKENI. This CDR3 contains 15 residues. The CDR3 region is CASSPGTSRLVGQYF. The CDR3 bases are TGTGCCAGCTCTCCAGGGACTAGCCGCCTTGTTGGGCAGTACTTC.

This chain connects TRBV29-1 to TRBJ2-3; D is perhaps TRBD1 (5 bases). CDR3 length: 14 amino acids. Germline V gene sequence: CDR1 SQVTM, CDR2 ANQGSEA. The V end lost 3 bases, the J end lost 2 bases, and 12 bases lay between the germline ends. The CDR3 DNA reads TGCAGCGTTGACGGCCTGACAGACACAGATACGCAGTATTTT. It encodes CSVDGLTDTDTQYF.

The rearrangement links TRBV4-3 to TRBJ2-3; 7 nucleotides line up with TRBD2. The ends lost 1 base at V and 6 bases at J; junction bases unmatched: 13. CDR3 length: 17 amino acids. From germline, CDR1 is LGHNA and CDR2 YSLEER. This chain's CDR3 is CASSQGFGLGVLDTQYF. Written as DNA, the CDR3 is TGCGCCAGCAGCCAAGGTTTCGGACTAGGAGTATTGGATACGCAGTATTTT.

This chain joins TRBV10-3 and TRBJ2-1, with 8 positions matching TRBD2. The ends lost 5 bases at V and 4 bases at J; junction bases unmatched: 7. Germline V gene lookup returns CDR1 ENHRY and CDR2 SYGVKD. This CDR3 contains 15 residues. The CDR3 loop reads CAISNGLAGYNEQFF. In DNA, the CDR3 is TGTGCCATCAGTAACGGACTAGCAGGGTACAATGAGCAGTTCTTC.

This chain connects TRBV27 to TRBJ2-3, with 12 bases that match TRBD2. V lost 8 bases and J lost 6; bases outside the gene matches: 27. The germline CDR1 and CDR2 sequences are MNHEY and SMNVEV (reference sequence). The CDR3 has 21 amino acids. The CDR3 region is CASVHKGTSGGTIAQLDTQYF. The CDR3, as DNA: TGTGCCAGCGTACACAAAGGAACTAGCGGGGGGACAATAGCACAGTTGGATACGCAGTATTTT.

This clone has a single count. This chain uses TRBV2 with TRBJ1-2; D unclear. Deletions cut 4 bases from V and 0 bases from J, with 12 bases between. In germline, CDR1 is SNHLY, CDR2 FYNNEI. This CDR3 has 15 amino acids. The CDR3 region has the DNA TGTGCCAGCAGTGGTCGTCGGCAGACTAACTATGGCTACACCTTC. Encoded protein: CASSGRRQTNYGYTF.

Only a few counts were recorded for this clone. The chain recombines TRBV29-1 with TRBJ1-1; TRBD1 might be the D (5 bases). V gave up 7 bases and J gave up 1 base, with 16 bases separating them. The CDR3 has 14 amino acids. CDR1 and CDR2 from the germline V gene are SQVTM and ANQGSEA. This CDR3 is CSGISWDWNTEAFF. The CDR3 bases are TGCAGCGGCATTTCGTGGGACTGGAACACTGAAGCTTTCTTT.

The rearrangement links TRBV18 to TRBJ1-3; the match to TRBD1 covers 9 bases. The CDR3 loop spans 16 amino acids. V trimming: 1 base; J trimming: 2 bases; junction bases outside the gene matches: 3. CDR1 is KGHSH and CDR2 is LQKENI in the germline V gene. CDR3: CASSPLTGGTGNTIYF. CDR3 in DNA: TGTGCCAGCTCACCACTAACAGGGGGCACTGGAAACACCATATATTTT. Using reference TRBV18 and TRBJ1-3 for the parts outside the CDR3, the full variable domain is NAGVMQNPRHLVRRRGQEARLRCSPMKGHSHVYWYRQLPEEGLKFMVYLQKENIIDESGMPKERFSAEFPKEGPSILRIQQVVRGDSAAYFCASSPLTGGTGNTIYFGEGSWLTVV.

The chain couples TRBV29-1 to TRBJ1-1, with a weak D call TRBD1 (6 bases). V lost 4 bases, J lost 4 bases, and 19 bases lay in between. This CDR3 comprises 15 residues. Per germline, CDR1 SQVTM and CDR2 ANQGSEA. The CDR3 sequence: CSVVGVWGPGTEAFF. The CDR3 bases are TGCAGCGTTGTAGGTGTTTGGGGGCCAGGCACTGAAGCTTTCTTT.

The gene calls are TRBV11-2 and TRBJ2-2; 7 nucleotides line up with TRBD1. Per the germline V gene, CDR1 is SGHAT and CDR2 is FQNNGV. The J segment lost 8 bases and the V segment lost 5 bases, leaving 20 bases of the junction unmatched. The CDR3 is 18 amino acids. The CDR3 DNA sequence: TGTGCCAGCAGCCCGATCCGTGGGGCAGGGGGAATCGGAGGGGAGCTGTTTTTT. Encoded protein: CASSPIRGAGGIGGELFF. The full variable domain, with the rest looked up from reference TRBV11-2 and TRBJ2-2, is EAGVAQSPRYKIIEKRQSVAFWCNPISGHATLYWYQQILGQGPKLLIQFQNNGVVDDSQLPKDRFSAERLKGVDSTLKIQPAKLEDSAVYLCASSPIRGAGGIGGELFFGEGSRLTVL.

The chain's CDR3 is CATSRDRQGGGNEQFF. The CDR3 bases are TGTGCCACCAGCAGAGATCGGCAGGGGGGAGGCAATGAGCAGTTCTTC. The rearrangement links TRBV15 to TRBJ2-1; tentative D call: TRBD1 (7 bases). The CDR3 covers 16 residues. V was pared by 0 bases and J by 6 bases, with 15 bases between. Germline V gene sequence: CDR1 LNHNV, CDR2 YYDKDF (reference sequence).

In DNA form, the CDR3 reads TGTGCAAGTCGAGCCCTATTACGGATGGTCGGGGAGCTGTTTTTT. Translating it yields CASRALLRMVGELFF. V and J are TRBV12-2 and TRBJ2-2. TRBV12-2 is tagged as a pseudogene. The length of the CDR3 is 15 residues.

This chain connects TRBV25-1 to TRBJ1-1; 9 bases map to TRBD1. From germline, CDR1 is MGHDK and CDR2 SYGVNS. With 3 bases clipped from V and 4 bases from J, the junction kept 6 bases outside the gene matches. The CDR3 extends over 15 amino acids. The CDR3 nucleotides read TGTGCCAGCAGTGATCCGGGACAGGGCCTCACTGAAGCTTTCTTT. This sequence encodes CASSDPGQGLTEAFF. Full variable domain (missing parts from reference TRBV25-1 and TRBJ1-1): EADIYQTPRYLVIGTGKKITLECSQTMGHDKMYWYQQDPGMELHLIHYSYGVNSTEKGDLSSESTVSRIRTEHFPLTLESARPSHTSQYLCASSDPGQGLTEAFFGQGTRLTVV.

The CDR3 here is CASGIDRVYGDYTF. The CDR3 bases are TGTGCCAGCGGGATAGACAGGGTGTATGGAGACTACACCTTC. The V and J genes are TRBV2 and TRBJ1-2; 7 bases fit TRBD1. The CDR3 has 14 residues. Trimming at V came to 8 bases and at J to 10 bases, leaving 16 bases not matched to a gene. Germline CDR1 is SNHLY and CDR2 is FYNNEI.

The genes are TRBV5-4 and TRBJ2-2, with TRBD2 matching 10 bases. The V and J ends lost 0 bases and 7 bases, in that order; junction bases with no gene match: 6. Per the germline V gene, CDR1 is SGHNT and CDR2 is YYREEE (reference sequence). The CDR3 is made up of 16 amino acids. The CDR3 coding sequence is TGTGCCAGCAGCTTGGGAGCGGGAGGGGTTGTCGGGGAGCTGTTTTTT. Residues: CASSLGAGGVVGELFF.

The chain combines TRBV5-1 with TRBJ2-7; tentatively, D is TRBD2 (5 bases). From germline, CDR1 is SGHRS and CDR2 YFSETQ. The length of the CDR3 is 13 residues. V was trimmed by 7 bases and J by 5 bases, leaving 16 bases between them. The chain's CDR3 is CASGSTQWHEQYF. CDR3 sequence (DNA): TGCGCCAGCGGGAGTACCCAGTGGCACGAGCAGTACTTC.

The chain has TRBV4-1 and TRBJ2-2; weak D call: TRBD2 (5 bases). Trimming stripped 0 bases from V and 7 bases from J, with 18 bases between. The length of the CDR3 is 17 residues. Germline V gives CDR1 MGHRA, CDR2 YSYEKL. CDR3 residues: CASSQEASGGVIGELFF. CDR3 nucleotides: TGCGCCAGCAGCCAAGAAGCCAGCGGAGGTGTTATCGGGGAGCTGTTTTTT.